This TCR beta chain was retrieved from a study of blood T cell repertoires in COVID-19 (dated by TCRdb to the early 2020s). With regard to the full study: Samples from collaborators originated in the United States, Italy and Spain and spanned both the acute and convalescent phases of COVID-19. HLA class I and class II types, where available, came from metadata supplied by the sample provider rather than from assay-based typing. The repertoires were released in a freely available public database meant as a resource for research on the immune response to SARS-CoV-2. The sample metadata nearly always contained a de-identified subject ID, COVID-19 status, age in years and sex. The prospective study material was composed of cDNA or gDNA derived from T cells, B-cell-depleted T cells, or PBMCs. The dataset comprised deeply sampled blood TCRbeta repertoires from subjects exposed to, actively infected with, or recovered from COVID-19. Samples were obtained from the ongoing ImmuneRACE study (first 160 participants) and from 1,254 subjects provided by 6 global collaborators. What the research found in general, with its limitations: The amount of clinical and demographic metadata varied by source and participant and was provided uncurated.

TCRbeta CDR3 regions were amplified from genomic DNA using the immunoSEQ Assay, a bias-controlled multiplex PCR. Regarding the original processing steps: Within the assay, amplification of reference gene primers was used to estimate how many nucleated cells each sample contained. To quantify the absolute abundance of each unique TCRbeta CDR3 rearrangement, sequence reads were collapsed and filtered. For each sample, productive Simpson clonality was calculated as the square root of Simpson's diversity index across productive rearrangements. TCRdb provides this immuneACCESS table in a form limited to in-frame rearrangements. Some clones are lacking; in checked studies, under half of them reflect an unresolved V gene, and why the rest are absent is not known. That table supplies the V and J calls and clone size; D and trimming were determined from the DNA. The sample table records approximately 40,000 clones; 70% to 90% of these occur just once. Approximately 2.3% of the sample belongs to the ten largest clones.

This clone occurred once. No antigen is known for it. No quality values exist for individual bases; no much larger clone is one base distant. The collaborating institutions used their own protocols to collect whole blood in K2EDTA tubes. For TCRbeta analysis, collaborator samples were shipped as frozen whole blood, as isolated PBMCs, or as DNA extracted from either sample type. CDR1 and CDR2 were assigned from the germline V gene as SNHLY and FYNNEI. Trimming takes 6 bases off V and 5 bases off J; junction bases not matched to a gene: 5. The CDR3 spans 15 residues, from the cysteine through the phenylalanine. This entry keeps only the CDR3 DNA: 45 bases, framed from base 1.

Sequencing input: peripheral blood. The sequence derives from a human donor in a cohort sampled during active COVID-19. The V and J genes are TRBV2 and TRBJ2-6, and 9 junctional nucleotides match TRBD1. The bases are TGTGCCAGCAGGGCGGGACAGGGATGGGCCAACGTCCTGACTTTC. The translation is CASRAGQGWANVLTF.